This T cell receptor beta chain appears in the sequencing data of a study of cytomegalovirus exposure and HLA in healthy donors. Study findings and constraints: The productive fraction for most TCR beta V segments was about 87% or about 30% in an earlier analysis. Exclusion as indistinguishable affected some V segments, including TRBV6-2 and TRBV6-3.

The primer mix had 60 Vbeta and 13 Jbeta primers. Using immunoSEQ multiplex PCR, the repertoire was profiled, and TCRdb retains in-frame clones only, with some absent. The top ten clones hold under 2% of a sample with some 89,000 clones, 81% of them seen once. The CDR3 totals 15 residues. From germline, CDR1 is SGHVS and CDR2 FNYEAQ. V was clipped by 5 bases and J by 6 bases, with 18 bases between them. For this clone: Its antigen remains unidentified.

This sequence originates from a woman aged 25 to 45 in good health and CMV-seronegative. The V and J genes are TRBV7-6 and TRBJ2-3, with D hard to call. Sequences were obtained from PBMCs. This chain's CDR3 is CASSRIPGTYDTQYF. The CDR3, as DNA: TGTGCCAGCAGCCGTATTCCGGGTACCTACGATACGCAGTATTTT.